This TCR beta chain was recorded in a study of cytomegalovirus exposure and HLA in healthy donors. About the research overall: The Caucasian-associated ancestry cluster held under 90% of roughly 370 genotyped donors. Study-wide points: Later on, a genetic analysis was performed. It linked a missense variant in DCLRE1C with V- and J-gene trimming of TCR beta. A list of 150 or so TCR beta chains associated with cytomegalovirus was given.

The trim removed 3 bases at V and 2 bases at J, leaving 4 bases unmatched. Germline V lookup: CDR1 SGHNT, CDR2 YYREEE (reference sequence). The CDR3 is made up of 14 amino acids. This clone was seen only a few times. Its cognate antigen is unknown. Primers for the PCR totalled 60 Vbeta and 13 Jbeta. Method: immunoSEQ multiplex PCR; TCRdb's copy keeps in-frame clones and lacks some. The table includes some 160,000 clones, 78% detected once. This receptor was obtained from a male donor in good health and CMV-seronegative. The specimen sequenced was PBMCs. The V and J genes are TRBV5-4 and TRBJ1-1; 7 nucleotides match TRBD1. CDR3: CASSWQGGNTEAFF. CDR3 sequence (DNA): TGTGCCAGCAGCTGGCAGGGGGGCAACACTGAAGCTTTCTTT.